This TCR beta chain was sequenced for a study of response to subunit inactivated influenza vaccine. The ends were cut back, 5 bases at V and 13 bases at J, with 15 bases in the middle. Germline CDR1 and CDR2: SEHNR and FQNEAQ (reference sequence). CDR3 length: 12 residues. Study results and caveats: Authors suggested seasonal influenza vaccinations each recruit few new T cells.

Each CDR3 protein is one row after TCRdb ran MiXCR on the RT-PCR reads. The repertoire holds 450,000 to 500,000 distinct CDR3 sequences, with around 9.9% as singletons. As regards this clonotype: Its antigen is still unknown.

This clonotype was sampled from a man aged 50 to 59 who received an inactivated influenza vaccine. Here the sequenced sample was PBMCs from blood, taken roughly 48 days after vaccination. The chain couples TRBV7-9 to TRBJ2-1, with D possibly TRBD2 on 6 matching bases. The CDR3 region has the DNA TGTGCCAGCAGCCCCCGGCCGGGAGACCAGTTCTTC. It specifies CASSPRPGDQFF.